The next 17 T cell receptor beta chains were all read from a single sample in a study of PD-1 blockade in classical Hodgkin lymphoma. Sequencing was performed with immunoSEQ multiplex PCR; in TCRdb, only in-frame clones are kept and a portion is missing. The sample lists about 23,000 clones, roughly 80% seen once, with 7.5% to 9.5% in the top ten. Brentuximab vedotin exposure varied, and every patient relapsed after autologous stem cell transplantation. Source: peripheral blood mononuclear cells (PBMCs), taken before the second cycle of nivolumab. The receptors were sampled from a human donor with classical Hodgkin lymphoma.

The chain joins TRBV12-5 to TRBJ2-7; D is undetermined. Germline V gives CDR1 LGHNT, CDR2 FRNRAP. The CDR3 runs to 12 residues. With 1 base removed from V and 3 bases from J, the gap between germline ends came to 4 bases. CDR3 in amino acids: CASGLGYYEQYF. The CDR3 region has the DNA TGTGCTAGTGGTTTGGGTTACTACGAGCAGTACTTC.

The chain links TRBV5-1 to TRBJ2-7, with 7 bases that match TRBD1. Germline loops: CDR1 SGHRS, CDR2 YFSETQ. The CDR3 has 15 residues. The V gene end was trimmed by 4 bases and the J gene end by 0 bases; junction bases not matched to a gene: 7. CDR3 coding DNA: TGCGCCAGCAGCCCGGGGACAGTTCTCTCCTACGAGCAGTACTTC. Protein: CASSPGTVLSYEQYF.

The chain has TRBV21-1 and TRBJ2-5; the DNA was not compared with TRBD2, the D call given in the table. TRBV21-1 is a recognized pseudogene. The CDR3 contains 12 residues. The CDR3 DNA sequence: TGTGCCAGCAAGGTCCGGAGGGAGACCCAGTACTTC. As protein: CASKVRRETQYF.

This chain connects TRBV5-6 to TRBJ1-4; TRBD1 agrees at 7 bases. CDR3 length: 16 residues. V shed 4 bases and J 8 bases; nucleotides not matched to a gene: 14. The germline V gene has CDR1 SGHDT and CDR2 YYEEEE. The CDR3 loop reads CASSRGQVAGNEKLFF. The CDR3 DNA is TGTGCCAGCAGCAGAGGACAGGTCGCTGGGAACGAAAAACTGTTTTTT.

The V call is TRBV29-1, the J call TRBJ1-2, with 8 bases that match TRBD1. Trimming took 0 bases from V and 7 from J; bases not matched to a gene: 10. Germline CDR1 is SQVTM and CDR2 is ANQGSEA. The CDR3 totals 15 residues. CDR3 bases: TGCAGCGTTGAAGATCCGGACAGGGCTCTTGTTGGCTACACCTTC. This codes for CSVEDPDRALVGYTF.

CDR3 sequence reads: CASSLGRGGTQYF. In DNA, the CDR3 is TGTGCCAGCAGCTTGGGCAGGGGAGGTACGCAGTATTTT. The chain joins TRBV5-4 to TRBJ2-3; tentatively, D is TRBD1 or TRBD2 (6 bases each). Per germline, CDR1 SGHNT and CDR2 YYREEE (reference sequence). Trimming cost V 0 bases and J 8 bases, with 10 bases left between them. The CDR3 has 13 residues. Drawing the rest from reference TRBV5-4 and TRBJ2-3, the complete variable domain is ETGVTQSPTHLIKTRGQQVTLRCSSQSGHNTVSWYQQALGQGPQFIFQYYREEENGRGNFPPRFSGLQFPNYSSELNVNALELDDSALYLCASSLGRGGTQYFGPGTRLTVL.

The chain recombines TRBV5-3 with TRBJ2-7; D gene uncertain. TRBV5-3 is an open reading frame, and its role is uncertain. The germline V and J ends were trimmed by 1 base and 3 bases, with 23 bases remaining between them. The CDR3 extends over 18 amino acids. In nucleotides, the CDR3 is TGTGCCAGAAGCTTGAGAAGAGTAGAAACTTTTTTGGACTACGAGCAGTACTTC. It translates to CARSLRRVETFLDYEQYF.

This clone showed up just once. The chain carries TRBV30 and TRBJ2-1, with D unclear. The V and J ends lost 3 bases and 7 bases respectively, with 4 bases between them. This CDR3 spans 10 amino acids. The V gene's germline CDR1 is GTSNPN and CDR2 SVGIG (reference sequence). The CDR3 region is CAWSQNEQFF. The CDR3 region has the DNA TGTGCCTGGAGCCAAAATGAGCAGTTCTTC.

The chain couples TRBV6-5 to TRBJ1-1; a possible D gene is TRBD1 (5 bases). CDR1 and CDR2 from the germline V gene are MNHEY and SVGAGI. The CDR3 extends over 13 amino acids. Trimming shortened V by 0 bases and J by 4 bases, and 6 bases separated the two germline ends. The CDR3 nucleotides are TGTGCCAGCAGTTACTCTGGGGGCACTGAAGCTTTCTTT. Its translation: CASSYSGGTEAFF.

The chain's CDR3 is CASRGDFNEKLFF. DNA of the CDR3: TGCGCCAGCAGGGGAGACTTTAATGAAAAACTGTTTTTT. This chain joins TRBV5-1 and TRBJ1-4, with D unclear. There are 13 residues in the CDR3. Between the trimmed V and J ends, which lost 5 bases and 4 bases, there was a span of 9 bases. The germline V gene encodes CDR1 SGHRS and CDR2 YFSETQ.

The chain employs TRBV10-3 and TRBJ2-3, with TRBD2 identical over 9 bases. V dropped 5 bases and J dropped 2; count of bases not matched to a gene: 8. The germline gives CDR1 ENHRY, CDR2 SYGVKD. This CDR3 contains 16 residues. The CDR3 region is CAISTPGTSNTDTQYF. Here the CDR3 DNA reads TGTGCCATCAGTACGCCCGGGACTAGCAACACAGATACGCAGTATTTT.

The chain carries TRBV29-1 and TRBJ1-2, with 7 bases aligning to TRBD1. The CDR3 is 17 residues long. Germline V CDR1 and CDR2: SQVTM, ANQGSEA. The junction had 17 bases not matched to a gene; V was cut back by 0 bases and J by 7 bases. CDR3: CSVEDPTGHVYLGGYTF. DNA of the CDR3: TGCAGCGTTGAAGATCCGACAGGGCACGTGTACTTGGGTGGCTACACCTTC. Using reference TRBV29-1 and TRBJ1-2 for the parts outside the CDR3, the full variable domain is SAVISQKPSRDICQRGTSLTIQCQVDSQVTMMFWYRQQPGQSLTLIATANQGSEATYESGFVIDKFPISRPNLTFSTLTVSNMSPEDSSIYLCSVEDPTGHVYLGGYTFGSGTRLTVV.

This clone was observed a single time. This rearrangement joins TRBV29-1 to TRBJ1-4; D is perhaps TRBD1 (5 bases). V lost 4 bases to trimming and J lost 8 bases, with 11 bases between them. Germline V gene sequence: CDR1 SQVTM, CDR2 ANQGSEA. The CDR3 has 12 amino acids. In DNA form, the CDR3 reads TGCAGCGTTGGGAACAGGTTGGAAAAACTGTTTTTT. It encodes CSVGNRLEKLFF.

This sequence joins TRBV19 and TRBJ1-2; maybe TRBD1 (6 bases). The CDR3 has 17 amino acids. The V gene's germline CDR1 is LNHDA and CDR2 SQIVND (reference sequence). V lost 1 base to trimming and J lost 1 base, with 16 bases between them. CDR3 coding DNA: TGTGCCAGTAGTATAGGAGTCGGACAGAGCTTTAACTATGGCTACACCTTC. Residues: CASSIGVGQSFNYGYTF.

The CDR3 DNA reads TGTGCCAGCAGCCGGAGACAGGACACCGGGGAGCTGTTTTTT. This encodes CASSRRQDTGELFF. The rearrangement uses TRBV4-2 and TRBJ2-2; the D gene is possibly TRBD1 (6 bases). CDR1 and CDR2 (germline): LGHNA, YNFKEQ. This CDR3 region has 14 residues. V shed 4 bases and J shed 3 bases, with 9 bases lying between them.

V is TRBV7-9 and J is TRBJ2-5; D may be TRBD2 (5 bases). The germline CDR1 and CDR2 sequences are SEHNR and FQNEAQ (reference sequence). V shed 2 bases and J shed 3 bases, with 7 bases lying between them. CDR3 length: 13 residues. CDR3 sequence reads: CASSLMREETQYF. CDR3 DNA sequence: TGTGCCAGCAGCTTAATGCGGGAAGAGACCCAGTACTTC.

This chain joins TRBV6-5 and TRBJ2-7; D is undetermined. The V end lost 6 bases, the J end lost 2 bases, and 11 bases lay between the germline ends. The V gene's germline CDR1 is MNHEY and CDR2 SVGAGI. CDR3 size: 13 residues. The chain's CDR3 is CASRKQPTYEQYF. CDR3 coding DNA: TGTGCCAGCAGGAAACAGCCTACCTACGAGCAGTACTTC.